The 2 T cell receptor beta chains listed next were all sequenced from one sample in a study of shared clonotypes between healthy human individuals. Assay: immunoSEQ multiplex PCR; the TCRdb copy retains only in-frame clones and omits some. Among approximately 2.3 million clones listed, roughly 93% were seen once. The sample consisted of naive CD4+ T cells from PBMCs. Subset of the sample: CD45RA+ positively selected. All receptors derive from a man younger than 35 in good health. Some clones in this sample may be carry-over from other donors' samples.

This clone has just one count. This chain uses TRBV2 with TRBJ1-2; D not certain. V lost 5 bases and J 4 bases, leaving 17 bases between the germline ends. Looked up from germline, CDR1 is SNHLY and CDR2 is FYNNEI. This CDR3 comprises 15 residues. This chain's CDR3 is CASSLVDRSGYGYTF. For the CDR3, the DNA is TGTGCCAGCAGTTTAGTGGACCGGAGCGGCTATGGCTACACCTTC.

This chain links TRBV7-3 with TRBJ2-3; 12 nucleotides align to TRBD2. Germline assignment: CDR1 SGHTA and CDR2 FQGTGA. The ends lost 5 bases at V and 3 bases at J; junction bases unmatched: 9. The CDR3 sequence is 17 residues long. The CDR3, as DNA: TGTGCCAGCAGCGCGGCTAGCGGGAGGGCCGCGACAGATACGCAGTATTTT. This sequence encodes CASSAASGRAATDTQYF.